These 18 T cell receptor beta chains came from one sample sequenced in a study of blood T cell repertoires in COVID-19. Some clones are missing from TCRdb's copy, which holds only in-frame ones; the method was immunoSEQ multiplex PCR. Found here are approximately 140,000 clones, about 82% of them singletons; the top ten hold around 8.5%. The source material was peripheral blood. The receptor set was obtained from an older woman with acute or convalescent COVID-19.

The chain uses TRBV3-1 (or the pseudogene TRBV3-2) and TRBJ2-5; 8 bases match TRBD2. V trimming: 5 bases; J trimming: 5 bases; junction bases outside the gene matches: 7. CDR1 and CDR2 (germline): LGHDT, YNNKEL (reference sequence). This CDR3 is built from 14 residues. In DNA form, the CDR3 reads TGTGCCAGCAGCGCTAGGGGACTAGTCGAGACCCAGTACTTC. Its protein is CASSARGLVETQYF.

Details on this clone: This CDR3 is also generated by other DNA sequences in the sample. J is TRBJ1-2 and V is TRBV3-1 (or the pseudogene TRBV3-2); 9 positions match TRBD1. Losses at the gene ends were 1 base for V and 1 base for J; bases not matched to a gene: 4. Germline lookup yields CDR1 LGHDT and CDR2 YNNKEL (reference sequence). The CDR3 consists of 16 residues. The CDR3 DNA is TGTGCCAGCAGCCAAGGAAACAGGGGGCTTAACTATGGCTACACCTTC. Encoded protein: CASSQGNRGLNYGYTF.

The chain links TRBV30 to TRBJ1-1, with D uncertain. The germline gives CDR1 GTSNPN, CDR2 SVGIG (reference sequence). The CDR3 spans 13 residues. V dropped 5 bases and J dropped 6 bases, with 16 bases sitting between them. The CDR3 nucleotides read TGTGCCTGGGGAAGGTGGGGAGCGTCTGAAGCTTTCTTT. Amino acids: CAWGRWGASEAFF. The complete variable domain, with remaining parts taken from reference TRBV30 and TRBJ1-1, reads SQTIHQWPATLVQPVGSPLSLECTVEGTSNPNLYWYRQAAGRGLQLLFYSVGIGQISSEVPQNLSASRPQDRQFILSSKKLLLSDSGFYLCAWGRWGASEAFFGQGTRLTVV.

The chain recombines TRBV11-3 with TRBJ1-6, with D uncertain. CDR3 length: 11 amino acids. CDR1 SGHNT and CDR2 YENEEA come from the germline V gene. Trimming took off 5 bases at V and 9 bases at J, with 5 bases between the two ends. As DNA, the CDR3 is TGTGCCAGCAGCGGTAGTTCACCCCTCCACTTT. This sequence encodes CASSGSSPLHF.

The chain is built from TRBV6-5 and TRBJ1-2; a weak D match, TRBD1 (6 bases). CDR1 and CDR2 from the germline V gene are MNHEY and SVGAGI. This CDR3 spans 13 amino acids. V lost 3 bases to trimming and J lost 7 bases, with 12 bases between them. CDR3 amino acids: CASSYVGAAGYTF. CDR3 DNA sequence: TGTGCCAGCAGTTATGTGGGGGCGGCTGGCTACACCTTC.

The chain joins TRBV11-3 to TRBJ1-2; 9 bases line up with TRBD1. The length of the CDR3 is 17 residues. V shed 4 bases, J shed 6 bases, and the junction held 15 bases outside the gene matches. In germline, CDR1 is SGHNT, CDR2 YENEEA. The CDR3 here is CASSSRGQGFLMDGYTF. CDR3 coding DNA: TGTGCCAGCAGCTCTAGAGGACAGGGGTTTTTAATGGATGGCTACACCTTC.

The CDR3 bases are TGTGCCAGCAGGACAGGGGGCTTGGGCGGGGAGCTGTTTTTT. Translating it yields CASRTGGLGGELFF. The chain carries TRBV28 and TRBJ2-2; 10 bases are a match to TRBD1. The germline V gene encodes CDR1 MDHEN and CDR2 SYDVKM. Losses at the gene ends were 6 bases for V and 7 bases for J; bases not matched to a gene: 5. The CDR3 loop spans 14 amino acids.

The chain joins TRBV7-3 to TRBJ2-1; 8 bases fit TRBD2. The CDR3 length is 15 residues. Germline values: CDR1 SGHTA, CDR2 FQGTGA. V shed 7 bases, J shed 4 bases, and the junction held 9 bases outside the gene matches. In DNA form, the CDR3 reads TGTGCCAGCACCTCCCTGGGACTAGAGTACAATGAGCAGTTCTTC. Amino acid sequence: CASTSLGLEYNEQFF.

The chain links TRBV6-5 to TRBJ1-2; 7 bases match TRBD1. Per germline, CDR1 MNHEY and CDR2 SVGAGI. V trimming: 6 bases; J trimming: 6 bases; junction bases outside the gene matches: 10. The length of the CDR3 is 14 residues. The CDR3 DNA is TGTGCCAGCAGCAGAACTACAGGGGTCCATGGCTACACCTTC. It yields the protein CASSRTTGVHGYTF.

This chain uses TRBV6-1 with TRBJ1-5, with D possibly matching TRBD1 (6 bases). The CDR3 is made up of 16 amino acids. Trimming took off 2 bases at V and 3 bases at J, with 14 bases between the two ends. Germline V lookup: CDR1 MNHNS, CDR2 SASEGT. Here the CDR3 reads CASSESLGAFNQPQHF. CDR3 nucleotide sequence: TGTGCCAGCAGTGAATCCCTGGGGGCCTTCAATCAGCCCCAGCATTTT.

The chain couples TRBV2 to TRBJ2-5, with D possibly TRBD1 on 6 matching bases. The germline V gene encodes CDR1 SNHLY and CDR2 FYNNEI. Trimming pared 6 bases from V and 2 bases from J, leaving 10 bases between. This CDR3 is built from 13 residues. The CDR3 sequence: CASRVDSQETQYF. The CDR3 bases are TGTGCCAGCAGGGTGGACAGTCAAGAGACCCAGTACTTC.

This clone occurred a few times. The V call is TRBV4-1, the J call TRBJ1-5; tentative D call: TRBD1 (6 bases). Trimming stripped 1 base from V and 4 bases from J, with 8 bases between. The CDR3 length is 14 residues. Germline loops: CDR1 MGHRA, CDR2 YSYEKL. In nucleotides, the CDR3 is TGCGCCAGCAGCCAAGTTCAGGGGAATCAGCCCCAGCATTTT. Translated: CASSQVQGNQPQHF.

J is TRBJ2-5 and V is TRBV7-9; 9 bases fit TRBD1. Trimming cost V 1 base and J 0 bases; bases outside gene matches: 0. The CDR3 totals 15 residues. CDR1 and CDR2 (germline): SEHNR, FQNEAQ (reference sequence). CDR3 sequence reads: CASSLGDRDQETQYF. For the CDR3, the DNA is TGTGCCAGCAGCTTAGGGGACAGGGACCAAGAGACCCAGTACTTC.

This clone was recorded a few times. V and J are TRBV14 and TRBJ1-5; 8 nucleotides align to TRBD1. With V trimmed by 5 bases and J by 5 bases, 11 bases remained unmatched. This CDR3 spans 16 amino acids. Germline V gene lookup returns CDR1 SGHDN and CDR2 FVKESK. The CDR3 region has the DNA TGTGCCAGCAGCTTAATGGGACAGGAGTTAGATCAGCCCCAGCATTTT. Protein sequence: CASSLMGQELDQPQHF.

This clone turned up a few times. The chain links TRBV5-8 to TRBJ2-2, with 9 bases lining up with TRBD1. With 7 bases clipped from V and 1 base from J, the junction kept 11 bases outside the gene matches. There are 17 residues in the CDR3. CDR1 is SGHTS, CDR2 YDEGEE, per germline. In nucleotides, the CDR3 is TGTGCCAGCTCGATACAGGGGGCGCACCAGAACACCGGGGAGCTGTTTTTT. The encoded protein is CASSIQGAHQNTGELFF.

The sample holds one count of this clone. This chain joins TRBV18 and TRBJ2-1; 9 bases map to TRBD1. The CDR3 loop spans 18 amino acids. The V gene's germline CDR1 is KGHSH and CDR2 LQKENI. V dropped 4 bases and J dropped 3; count of bases not matched to a gene: 13. CDR3 nucleotide sequence: TGTGCCAGCTCACTGAGTCCAAGGACAGGGGCGTACTACAATGAGCAGTTCTTC. Translation: CASSLSPRTGAYYNEQFF.

The gene calls are TRBV5-4 and TRBJ1-5; D unresolved. This CDR3 contains 13 residues. Germline V lookup: CDR1 SGHNT, CDR2 YYREEE (reference sequence). V dropped 4 bases and J dropped 9 bases, with 14 bases sitting between them. In DNA form, the CDR3 reads TGTGCCAGCAGCACCGAGGGAGCAGGGCCCCAGCATTTT. This codes for CASSTEGAGPQHF.

This chain connects TRBV6-5 to TRBJ2-1; 11 bases map to TRBD1. This CDR3 has 14 residues. Germline CDR1 MNHEY, CDR2 SVGAGI. The V gene end was trimmed by 7 bases and the J gene end by 9 bases; junction bases not matched to a gene: 8. The DNA of the CDR3 is TGTGCCAGCACCCGCGGACAGGGGGCGACTGAGCAGTTCTTC. This gives the protein CASTRGQGATEQFF.